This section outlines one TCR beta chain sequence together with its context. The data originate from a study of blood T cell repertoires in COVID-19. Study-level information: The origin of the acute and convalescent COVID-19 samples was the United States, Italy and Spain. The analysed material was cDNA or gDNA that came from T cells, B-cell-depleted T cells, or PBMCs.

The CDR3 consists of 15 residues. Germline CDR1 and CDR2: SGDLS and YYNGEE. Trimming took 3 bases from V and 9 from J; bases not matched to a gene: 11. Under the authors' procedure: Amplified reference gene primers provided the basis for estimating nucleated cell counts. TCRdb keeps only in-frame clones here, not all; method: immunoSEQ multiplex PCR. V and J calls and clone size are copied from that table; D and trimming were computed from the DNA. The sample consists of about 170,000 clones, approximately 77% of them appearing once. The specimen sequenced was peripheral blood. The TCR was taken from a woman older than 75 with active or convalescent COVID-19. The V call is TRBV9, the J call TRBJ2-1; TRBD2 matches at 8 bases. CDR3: CASSAPGLESGEQFF. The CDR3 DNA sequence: TGTGCCAGCAGCGCACCGGGACTAGAGAGTGGTGAGCAGTTCTTC.